These 28 T cell receptor beta chains were sequenced from one sample in a study of graft-versus-host responses after intestinal transplantation. Data came from immunoSEQ multiplex PCR; TCRdb stores just in-frame clones and leaves some out. The sample records some 100,000 clones, roughly 87% being singletons. No cognate antigen is known for these TCRs. Sequencing used unstimulated CD4+ T cells sorted from spleen or lymph node cells, obtained before transplant. Receptors were obtained from a human donor who was the organ donor for an intestinal transplant.

The rearrangement joins TRBV30 to TRBJ1-5; D is undetermined. The germline V and J ends were trimmed by 2 bases and 4 bases, with 9 bases remaining between them. The germline V gene encodes CDR1 GTSNPN and CDR2 SVGIG (reference sequence). CDR3 length: 13 amino acids. DNA of the CDR3: TGTGCCTGGAGTTGGACTTCTAATCAGCCCCAGCATTTT. It codes for CAWSWTSNQPQHF.

The chain couples TRBV6-5 to TRBJ2-7; D is undetermined. Trimming took off 6 bases at V and 4 bases at J, with 10 bases between the two ends. Germline loops: CDR1 MNHEY, CDR2 SVGAGI. The CDR3 spans 12 residues. CDR3 residues: CASSSWGYEQYF. DNA of the CDR3: TGTGCCAGCAGCTCCTGGGGTTACGAGCAGTACTTC.

The genes are TRBV25-1 and TRBJ2-7; the match to TRBD2 covers 9 bases. Unmatched junction bases numbered 11, after V lost 3 bases and J lost 5 bases. This CDR3 contains 16 residues. CDR1 and CDR2 (germline): MGHDK, SYGVNS. The CDR3 sequence: CASSDQTLAGNDEQYF. The CDR3 bases are TGTGCCAGCAGTGACCAGACTCTAGCGGGGAACGACGAGCAGTACTTC.

The J gene is TRBJ2-5, the V gene TRBV5-1, with 8 bases lining up with TRBD2. The V gene's germline CDR1 is SGHRS and CDR2 YFSETQ. The CDR3 length is 14 residues. V was clipped by 3 bases and J by 5 bases; unmatched bases: 6. The CDR3, as DNA: TGCGCCAGCAGCTCAGCGGGGGCGGGGGAGACCCAGTACTTC. It is translated as CASSSAGAGETQYF.

CDR3 protein: CASSPRLVGGGEKLFF. CDR3 nucleotides: TGTGCCAGCAGCCCTAGGTTGGTAGGGGGCGGTGAAAAACTGTTTTTT. This chain uses TRBV7-9 with TRBJ1-4, with 7 nucleotides matching TRBD1. This CDR3 spans 16 amino acids. The germline V gene has CDR1 SEHNR and CDR2 FQNEAQ (reference sequence). V was clipped by 5 bases and J by 7 bases; unmatched bases: 13.

This chain links TRBV7-8 with TRBJ2-3; 11 bases are a match to TRBD2. Trimming took 3 bases from V and 7 from J; bases not matched to a gene: 15. CDR3 length equals 18 residues. The germline gives CDR1 SGHVS, CDR2 FQNEAQ. Here the CDR3 reads CASSFWGKTSGGGNTQYF. DNA for the CDR3: TGTGCCAGCAGCTTTTGGGGGAAAACTAGCGGGGGTGGTAATACGCAGTATTTT.

The V and J genes are TRBV28 and TRBJ1-5; the D gene is possibly TRBD1 (5 bases). V gave up 2 bases and J gave up 3 bases, with 8 bases separating them. Per germline, CDR1 MDHEN and CDR2 SYDVKM. The CDR3 is 14 residues long. The DNA of the CDR3 is TGTGCCAGCAGTTTAGAAGGGGTCAATCAGCCCCAGCATTTT. This encodes CASSLEGVNQPQHF.

The rearrangement joins TRBV7-8 to TRBJ1-2; weak D call: TRBD1 (6 bases). V lost 1 base and J 4 bases, leaving 7 bases between the germline ends. The germline CDR1 and CDR2 sequences are SGHVS and FQNEAQ. The CDR3 covers 13 residues. The CDR3 spells CASSLEQGYGYTF. In nucleotides, the CDR3 is TGTGCCAGCAGCTTAGAACAGGGCTATGGCTACACCTTC.

This chain uses TRBV6-5 with TRBJ2-5; D might be TRBD2 (6 bases). The V gene lost 10 bases and the J gene lost 4 bases, with 13 bases spanning the gap. The CDR3 runs 12 residues. CDR1 MNHEY and CDR2 SVGAGI come from the germline V gene. CDR3 in amino acids: CATTFSGETQYF. DNA for the CDR3: TGTGCCACGACATTTAGCGGAGAGACCCAGTACTTC.

The CDR3 DNA reads as TGCGCCAGCAGTGGCCAACTGTCCGGGGGTCCGACTAGCAATCAGCCCCAGCATTTT. Its translation is CASSGQLSGGPTSNQPQHF. This rearrangement joins TRBV10-2 to TRBJ1-5; a weak D match, TRBD1 (5 bases). The V gene lost 4 bases and the J gene lost 0 bases, with 22 bases spanning the gap. This CDR3 contains 19 residues. Looked up from germline, CDR1 is WSHSY and CDR2 is SAAADI.

The gene calls are TRBV28 and TRBJ1-1; D unclear. Trimming removed 1 base at V and 1 base at J, with 22 bases between. CDR1 and CDR2 (germline): MDHEN, SYDVKM. This CDR3 contains 19 residues. The chain's CDR3 is CASSLFRVSRQTPNTEAFF. For the CDR3, the DNA is TGTGCCAGCAGTTTATTCCGAGTCTCTCGGCAGACCCCGAACACTGAAGCTTTCTTT.

The chain employs TRBV4-1 and TRBJ2-7; D ambiguous. This CDR3 is built from 15 residues. The V gene's germline CDR1 is MGHRA and CDR2 YSYEKL. V dropped 0 bases and J dropped 4 bases, with 13 bases sitting between them. The CDR3 spells CASSQDTLSRYEQYF. CDR3 DNA: TGCGCCAGCAGCCAAGATACTCTTTCCCGTTACGAGCAGTACTTC.

V and J are TRBV10-3 and TRBJ2-5; D tentatively fits TRBD1 or TRBD2 (7 bases each). TRBJ2-7 matches the DNA end more closely, so the J call is doubtful. CDR3 length: 11 residues. Germline V gene sequence: CDR1 ENHRY, CDR2 SYGVKD. CDR3 sequence: CATGGVYEQYF. As DNA, the CDR3 is TGTGCCACAGGGGGGGTCTACGAGCAGTACTTC.

V and J are TRBV18 and TRBJ2-2, with D maybe TRBD1 (6 bases). V was pared by 5 bases and J by 3 bases, with 10 bases between. From germline, CDR1 is KGHSH and CDR2 LQKENI. This CDR3 contains 14 residues. The CDR3 region has the DNA TGTGCCAGCTCAGAACAGGGCTACACCGGGGAGCTGTTTTTT. As protein: CASSEQGYTGELFF.

J is TRBJ1-1 and V is TRBV10-2; TRBD1 is a possible D gene (6 bases). Germline V gene sequence: CDR1 WSHSY, CDR2 SAAADI. This CDR3 contains 14 residues. Trimming took off 3 bases at V and 6 bases at J, with 14 bases between the two ends. CDR3 loop: CASSESRTVSEAFF. CDR3 nucleotides: TGCGCCAGCAGTGAAAGCCGGACAGTCTCTGAAGCTTTCTTT.

CDR3 residues: CASSPPGLAGANEQFF. CDR3 DNA sequence: TGTGCCAGCTCACCACCTGGACTAGCGGGGGCGAATGAGCAGTTCTTC. The genes are TRBV18 and TRBJ2-1, with TRBD2 identical over 13 bases. Germline values: CDR1 KGHSH, CDR2 LQKENI. V lost 0 bases to trimming and J lost 7 bases; unmatched junction nucleotides: 3. This CDR3 region has 16 residues.

The chain joins TRBV30 to TRBJ2-7; D possibly matches TRBD1 or TRBD2 (6 bases each). CDR1 GTSNPN and CDR2 SVGIG come from the germline V gene (reference sequence). V lost 5 bases and J lost 7, with 18 bases in between. The CDR3 has 13 residues. The CDR3 here is CAWGGGGLREQYF. The DNA of the CDR3 is TGTGCCTGGGGTGGAGGGGGGTTAAGAGAGCAGTACTTC.

The V gene is TRBV28, the J gene TRBJ2-2; 11 bases match TRBD2. The CDR3 consists of 14 residues. V trimming: 8 bases; J trimming: 10 bases; junction bases outside the gene matches: 9. The V gene's germline CDR1 is MDHEN and CDR2 SYDVKM. The DNA for the CDR3 is TGTGCCAGCGAGAGTAGCGGGGGGGCGGAGGAGCTGTTTTTT. This translates into CASESSGGAEELFF.

This chain uses TRBV7-2 with TRBJ2-7, with 12 bases matching TRBD2. This CDR3 has 18 residues. Germline-derived CDR1 and CDR2 are SGHTA and FQGNSA. J was trimmed by 3 bases and V by 0 bases; bases with no gene match: 9. The CDR3 sequence is CASSLASTSGGFVYEQYF. The CDR3, as DNA: TGTGCCAGCAGCTTAGCGTCAACTAGCGGGGGGTTTGTCTACGAGCAGTACTTC.

This chain connects TRBV5-4 to TRBJ1-6, with 7 nucleotides matching TRBD1. The V and J ends lost 0 bases and 10 bases, in that order; junction bases with no gene match: 4. From germline, CDR1 is SGHNT and CDR2 YYREEE (reference sequence). The CDR3 consists of 14 residues. The CDR3 protein is CASSLEGGLSPLHF. The DNA for the CDR3 is TGTGCCAGCAGCTTGGAAGGGGGCCTGTCACCCCTCCACTTT.

This clone was seen a handful of times. The chain joins TRBV6-6 to TRBJ2-7; D ambiguous. V was trimmed by 0 bases and J by 4 bases, leaving 13 bases between them. The germline V gene has CDR1 MNHNY and CDR2 SVGAGI (reference sequence). The length of the CDR3 is 15 residues. This CDR3 reads CASSYSHGFRYEQYF. CDR3 nucleotide sequence: TGTGCCAGCAGTTACTCGCACGGTTTTCGGTACGAGCAGTACTTC.

This clone was detected a few times. The rearrangement uses TRBV7-3 and TRBJ2-1; D is unresolved. In germline, CDR1 is SGHTA, CDR2 FQGTGA. The CDR3 has 15 amino acids. V was pared by 4 bases and J by 4 bases, with 14 bases between. The CDR3 DNA is TGTGCCAGCAGCTCTATATCGGCAGGATACAATGAGCAGTTCTTC. It encodes CASSSISAGYNEQFF.

The chain employs TRBV9 and TRBJ2-3, with 10 positions matching TRBD2. The length of the CDR3 is 15 residues. V lost 3 bases to trimming and J lost 5 bases; unmatched junction nucleotides: 6. Germline CDR1 is SGDLS and CDR2 is YYNGEE. The CDR3 here is CASSASGGREDTQYF. DNA for the CDR3: TGTGCCAGCAGCGCTAGCGGGGGCCGCGAAGATACGCAGTATTTT.

This clone has only one observation. J is TRBJ1-3 and V is TRBV18; a weak D match, TRBD1 (6 bases). CDR1 is KGHSH, CDR2 LQKENI, per germline. V shed 4 bases and J shed 2 bases, with 9 bases lying between them. This CDR3 comprises 14 residues. The CDR3 sequence: CASSQTGPGNTIYF. The CDR3 region has the DNA TGTGCCAGCTCACAGACAGGTCCTGGAAACACCATATATTTT.

This chain uses TRBV5-4 with TRBJ1-2, with a tentative D call TRBD1 (6 bases). Germline CDR1 reads SGHNT; CDR2 reads YYREEE (reference sequence). V was trimmed by 0 bases and J by 3 bases, leaving 18 bases between them. This CDR3 comprises 17 residues. The CDR3 reads CASSLVGLVGGYYGYTF. As DNA, the CDR3 is TGTGCCAGCAGCTTGGTGGGGTTGGTAGGGGGATACTATGGCTACACCTTC.

The CDR3 sequence: CASSKGQATNTIYF. CDR3 DNA sequence: TGTGCCAGCAGCAAGGGACAGGCAACAAACACCATATATTTT. The genes are TRBV5-4 and TRBJ1-3; 8 bases map to TRBD1. This CDR3 has 14 amino acids. Germline V gives CDR1 SGHNT, CDR2 YYREEE (reference sequence). Trimming cost V 4 bases and J 6 bases; bases outside gene matches: 6.

Only a few counts were recorded for this clone. Here the CDR3 reads CASSHDGTGSGKPQHF. CDR3 nucleotides: TGTGCCAGCAGCCACGATGGGACAGGCTCCGGTAAGCCCCAGCATTTT. The chain joins TRBV5-8 to TRBJ1-5; 8 nucleotides line up with TRBD1. The CDR3 has 16 amino acids. CDR1 and CDR2 (germline): SGHTS, YDEGEE. J gave up 8 bases and V 4 bases, and 14 bases lay outside the gene matches.

This clone has more than one count but fewer than ten. The chain employs TRBV6-4 and TRBJ2-7, with D perhaps matching TRBD1 (5 bases). Germline V gene data show CDR1 as MRHNA and CDR2 as SNTAGT. This CDR3 comprises 14 residues. Trimming pared 5 bases from V and 0 bases from J, leaving 11 bases between. CDR3 bases: TGTGCCAGCAGTATGGACACGAGCTCCTACGAGCAGTACTTC. Translated, it gives CASSMDTSSYEQYF.